This entry lists 13 T cell receptor beta chains sequenced from one sample in a study of T-cell memory formation after mild COVID-19 (dated by TCRdb to the early 2020s). Library prep was done by 5' RACE. Sequencing was performed on an Illumina NovaSeq 6000. TCRdb trimmed public reads at Q25 via fastp, called clones via MiXCR and kept in-frame beta chains. Duplicate CDR3 protein sequences are folded into a single record with the most common DNA and genes. The sample has around 340,000 distinct CDR3 sequences on record, 15% to 20% of them singletons. 20% to 25% of the sample comes from the top ten. Sequencing input: PBMCs or a T cell subset sorted from them (not recorded which). The receptors shown here come from a man between 18 and 29 years old who had mild COVID-19 (a few samples of this study predate the infection). The sample titles of this study are shuffled in the database, so cell type and time point are left out; the donor was told from shared clones.

This clonotype has only a few counts. V and J are TRBV7-8 and TRBJ2-3; D remains ambiguous. The germline V and J ends were trimmed by 5 bases and 2 bases, with 17 bases remaining between them. The CDR3 extends over 16 amino acids. CDR1 is SGHVS and CDR2 is FQNEAQ in the germline V gene. CDR3 loop: CASSPVRSPNTDTQYF. CDR3 bases: TGTGCCAGCAGCCCCGTCAGATCACCAAACACAGATACGCAGTATTTT.

This clonotype has just a few counts. This chain joins TRBV6-6 and TRBJ1-3; maybe TRBD1 (5 bases). Germline V gene lookup returns CDR1 MNHNY and CDR2 SVGAGI (reference sequence). V gave up 2 bases and J gave up 4 bases, with 15 bases separating them. This CDR3 comprises 16 residues. CDR3 coding DNA: TGTGCCAGCAGTTACGGGGCACCTGGTTCGGGAAACACCATATATTTT. Its translation is CASSYGAPGSGNTIYF.

The V call is TRBV5-1, the J call TRBJ1-2, with a tentative D call TRBD1 (5 bases). Trimming cost V 6 bases and J 7 bases, with 19 bases left between them. The CDR3 covers 14 residues. The germline CDR1 and CDR2 sequences are SGHRS and YFSETQ. The CDR3 nucleotides read TGCGCCAGCAACCTCTCCCCGGGGCCTGTTGGCTACACCTTC. It encodes CASNLSPGPVGYTF.

This CDR3 is CASSLDRDGFETQYF. In DNA, the CDR3 is TGTGCCAGCAGCTTAGACCGGGATGGTTTTGAGACCCAGTACTTC. The chain couples TRBV7-9 to TRBJ2-5; a possible D gene is TRBD2 (5 bases). CDR3 size: 15 residues. V was shortened by 1 base and J by 5 bases, with 14 bases between the two germline ends. Germline-derived CDR1 and CDR2 are SEHNR and FQNEAQ (reference sequence).

This clonotype was recorded at least ten times. The V and J genes are TRBV27 and TRBJ2-7, with a weak D call TRBD2 (5 bases). This CDR3 has 14 residues. Germline loops: CDR1 MNHEY, CDR2 SMNVEV (reference sequence). V lost 10 bases and J lost 0, with 16 bases in between. The CDR3 here is CATRKEGHSYEQYF. The DNA for the CDR3 is TGTGCCACCCGGAAAGAGGGCCACTCCTACGAGCAGTACTTC.

There are a few counts of this clonotype. The rearrangement joins TRBV12-3 or TRBV12-4 to TRBJ1-2; no firm D call. V was cut by 3 bases and J by 5 bases, with 7 bases left in between. This CDR3 has 12 residues. The CDR3 coding sequence is TGTGCCAGCAGTTTTCGTGTATATGGCTACACCTTC. It is translated as CASSFRVYGYTF.

The sample holds a few counts of this clonotype. The chain recombines TRBV12-3 or TRBV12-4 with TRBJ2-5; no clear D gene. The CDR3 sequence is 14 residues long. Trimming took off 5 bases at V and 5 bases at J, with 15 bases between the two ends. CDR3 region: CASSPDAGRETQYF. The CDR3 nucleotides are TGTGCCAGCAGTCCTGACGCCGGGCGGGAGACCCAGTACTTC.

This clonotype appeared once. The V gene is TRBV20-1, the J gene TRBJ2-7; perhaps TRBD1 as D (6 bases). The V gene lost 3 bases and the J gene lost 6 bases, with 24 bases spanning the gap. The CDR3 is 16 residues long. Germline CDR1 is DFQATT and CDR2 is SNEGSKA (reference sequence). The CDR3 here is CSARRQGFRAFSEQYF. CDR3 sequence (DNA): TGCAGTGCTAGGCGGCAGGGGTTTAGGGCCTTTTCCGAGCAGTACTTC.

This clonotype was seen a few times. The chain joins TRBV20-1 to TRBJ1-2; D is unclear. With 0 bases removed from V and 2 bases from J, the gap between germline ends came to 7 bases. The V gene's germline CDR1 is DFQATT and CDR2 SNEGSKA (reference sequence). There are 13 residues in the CDR3. CDR3 nucleotide sequence: TGCAGTGCTAGAGATCCAGGAAACTATGGCTACACCTTC. It yields the protein CSARDPGNYGYTF.

This clonotype turned up a few times. This chain uses TRBV20-1 with TRBJ2-1, with 11 nucleotides matching TRBD2. V trimming: 2 bases; J trimming: 0 bases; junction bases outside the gene matches: 0. The CDR3 runs 15 residues. Per germline, CDR1 DFQATT and CDR2 SNEGSKA (reference sequence). The CDR3 DNA reads TGCAGTGCTAGAACTAGCGGGGGCTCCTACAATGAGCAGTTCTTC. Translated: CSARTSGGSYNEQFF.

This clonotype was picked up a small number of times. The chain is built from TRBV14 and TRBJ2-5, with TRBD1 matching 9 bases. The CDR3 runs 14 residues. Per germline, CDR1 SGHDN and CDR2 FVKESK. V trimming: 4 bases; J trimming: 4 bases; junction bases outside the gene matches: 4. The CDR3, as DNA: TGTGCCAGCAGCCTAAACAGGGGGCTAGAGACCCAGTACTTC. Protein: CASSLNRGLETQYF.

The J gene is TRBJ2-3, the V gene TRBV3-1, with 7 bases identical to TRBD2. Germline CDR1 is LGHDT and CDR2 is YNNKEL (reference sequence). The J segment lost 0 bases and the V segment lost 5 bases, leaving 2 bases of the junction unmatched. CDR3 length: 14 amino acids. For the CDR3, the DNA is TGTGCCAGCAGCAGGCGGGGGAGCACAGATACGCAGTATTTT. Amino acid sequence: CASSRRGSTDTQYF.

The CDR3 bases are TGTGCCAGCGGCCCAACAGGGCGGGGCCAGTACTTC. This gives the protein CASGPTGRGQYF. V gene TRBV5-6 combines with J gene TRBJ2-7; D could derive from TRBD1 or TRBD2 (6 bases each). V lost 7 bases and J lost 10, with 18 bases in between. This CDR3 spans 12 amino acids. Germline V CDR1 and CDR2: SGHDT, YYEEEE.